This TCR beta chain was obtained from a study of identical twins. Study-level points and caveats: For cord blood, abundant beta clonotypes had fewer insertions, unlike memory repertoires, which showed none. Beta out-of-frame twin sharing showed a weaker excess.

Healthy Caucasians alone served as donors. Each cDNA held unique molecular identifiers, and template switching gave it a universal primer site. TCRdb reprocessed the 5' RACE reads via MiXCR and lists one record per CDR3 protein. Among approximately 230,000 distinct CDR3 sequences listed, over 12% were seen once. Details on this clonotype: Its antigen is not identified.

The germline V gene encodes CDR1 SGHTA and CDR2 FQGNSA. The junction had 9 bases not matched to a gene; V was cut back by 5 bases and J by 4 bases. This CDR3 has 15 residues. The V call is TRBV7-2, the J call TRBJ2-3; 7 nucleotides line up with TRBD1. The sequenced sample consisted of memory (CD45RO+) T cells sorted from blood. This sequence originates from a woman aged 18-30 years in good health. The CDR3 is CASSPRTGGADTQYF. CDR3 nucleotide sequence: TGTGCCAGCAGCCCCCGGACAGGCGGCGCAGATACGCAGTATTTT. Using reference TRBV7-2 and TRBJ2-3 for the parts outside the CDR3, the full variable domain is GAGVSQSPSNKVTEKGKDVELRCDPISGHTALYWYRQSLGQGLEFLIYFQGNSAPDKSGLPSDRFSAERTGGSVSTLTIQRTQQEDSAVYLCASSPRTGGADTQYFGPGTRLTVL.